This T cell receptor beta chain was captured by sequencing in a study of blood T cells in healthy people across ages. Combining a sample-barcoded 5' primer with a J-beta primer mix, a second PCR ran for about 6 to 11 cycles. From the 5' RACE reads, TCRdb called clonotypes with MiXCR, one entry per CDR3 protein. This table has under 1,100,000 distinct CDR3 sequences, 20% to 25% appearing once. CDR1 LGHDT and CDR2 YNNKEL come from the germline V gene (reference sequence). This CDR3 is built from 15 residues. Between the trimmed V and J ends, which lost 6 bases and 5 bases, there was a span of 16 bases. About this clonotype: The target antigen is unknown.

The study, taken as a whole, reports: While age rose, TCR beta diversity per million T cells dropped in a roughly linear way. Long-lived donors carried more naive CD4+ cells and greater diversity than aged donors.

This sample also appeared in a second study, on T cells of mothers and their children. From that paper: Sample barcodes and 2-4 random nucleotides came from the second PCR's M1S primer. Maternal samples each gave over 9 million TCR beta CDR3 reads, and child samples a few million each.

The sequence came from a girl under 10 years old in good health. The sample taken for sequencing was blood. J is TRBJ1-4 and V is TRBV3-1, with D possibly being TRBD1 (5 bases). CDR3 sequence reads: CASSPTGTGNEKLFF. CDR3 in DNA: TGTGCCAGCAGTCCAACCGGGACGGGCAATGAAAAACTGTTTTTT.